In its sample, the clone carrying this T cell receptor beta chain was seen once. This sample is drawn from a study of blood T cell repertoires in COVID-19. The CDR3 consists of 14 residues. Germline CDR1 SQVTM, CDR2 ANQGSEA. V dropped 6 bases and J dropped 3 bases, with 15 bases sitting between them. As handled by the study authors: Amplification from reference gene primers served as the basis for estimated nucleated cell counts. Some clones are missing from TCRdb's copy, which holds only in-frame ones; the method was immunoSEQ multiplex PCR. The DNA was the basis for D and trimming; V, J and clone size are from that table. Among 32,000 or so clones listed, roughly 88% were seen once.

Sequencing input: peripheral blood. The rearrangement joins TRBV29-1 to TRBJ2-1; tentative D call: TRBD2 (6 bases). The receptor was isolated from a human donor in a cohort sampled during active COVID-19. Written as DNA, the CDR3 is TGCAGCGTAGATGTAGCGGTTGGCTACAATGAGCAGTTCTTC. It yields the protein CSVDVAVGYNEQFF.